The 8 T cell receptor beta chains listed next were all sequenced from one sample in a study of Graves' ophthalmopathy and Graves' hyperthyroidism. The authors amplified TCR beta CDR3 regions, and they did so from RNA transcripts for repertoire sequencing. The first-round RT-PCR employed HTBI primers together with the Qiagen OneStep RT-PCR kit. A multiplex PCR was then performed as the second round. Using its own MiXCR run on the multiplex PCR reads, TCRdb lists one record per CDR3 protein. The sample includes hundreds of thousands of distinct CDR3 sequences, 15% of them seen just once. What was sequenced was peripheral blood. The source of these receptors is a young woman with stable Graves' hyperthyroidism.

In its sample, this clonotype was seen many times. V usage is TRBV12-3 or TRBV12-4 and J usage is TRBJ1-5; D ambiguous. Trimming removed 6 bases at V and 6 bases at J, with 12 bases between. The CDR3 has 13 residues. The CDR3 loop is CASSPNAGQPQHF. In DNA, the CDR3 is TGTGCCAGCAGCCCTAACGCGGGTCAGCCCCAGCATTTT.

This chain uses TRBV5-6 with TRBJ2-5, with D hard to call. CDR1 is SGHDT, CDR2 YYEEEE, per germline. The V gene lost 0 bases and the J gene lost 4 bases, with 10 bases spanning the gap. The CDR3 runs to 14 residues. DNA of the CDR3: TGTGCCAGCAGCTTGGACTATCTTGGAGAGACCCAGTACTTC. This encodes CASSLDYLGETQYF. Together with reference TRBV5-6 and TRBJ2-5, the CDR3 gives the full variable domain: DAGVTQSPTHLIKTRGQQVTLRCSPKSGHDTVSWYQQALGQGPQFIFQYYEEEERQRGNFPDRFSGHQFPNYSSELNVNALLLGDSALYLCASSLDYLGETQYFGPGTRLLVL.

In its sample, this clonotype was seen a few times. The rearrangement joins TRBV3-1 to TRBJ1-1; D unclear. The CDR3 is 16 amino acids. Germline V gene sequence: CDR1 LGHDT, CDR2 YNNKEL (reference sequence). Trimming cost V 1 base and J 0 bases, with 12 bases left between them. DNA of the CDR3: TGTGCCAGCAGCCAAGTTAACGGGATCATGAACACTGAAGCTTTCTTT. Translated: CASSQVNGIMNTEAFF. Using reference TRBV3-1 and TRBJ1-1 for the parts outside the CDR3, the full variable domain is DTAVSQTPKYLVTQMGNDKSIKCEQNLGHDTMYWYKQDSKKFLKIMFSYNNKELIINETVPNRFSPKSPDKAHLNLHINSLELGDSAVYFCASSQVNGIMNTEAFFGQGTRLTVV.

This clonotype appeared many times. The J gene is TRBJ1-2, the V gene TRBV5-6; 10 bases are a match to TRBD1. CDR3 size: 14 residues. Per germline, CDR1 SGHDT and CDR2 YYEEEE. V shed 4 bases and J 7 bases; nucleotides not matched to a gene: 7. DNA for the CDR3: TGTGCCAGCAGCCGCCGGGACAGGGGATCTGGCTACACCTTC. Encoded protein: CASSRRDRGSGYTF.

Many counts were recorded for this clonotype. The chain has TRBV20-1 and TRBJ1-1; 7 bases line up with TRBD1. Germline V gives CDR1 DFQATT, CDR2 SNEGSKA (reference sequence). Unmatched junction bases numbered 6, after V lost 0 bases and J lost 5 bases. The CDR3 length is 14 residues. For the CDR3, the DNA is TGCAGTGCTAGAGATTATCGCAGGGGGACTGAAGCTTTCTTT. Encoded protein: CSARDYRRGTEAFF.

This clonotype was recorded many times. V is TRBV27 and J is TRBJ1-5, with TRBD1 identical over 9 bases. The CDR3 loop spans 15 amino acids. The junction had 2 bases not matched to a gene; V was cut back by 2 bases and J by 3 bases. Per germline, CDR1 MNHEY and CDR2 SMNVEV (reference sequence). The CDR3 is CASSLGQGNNQPQHF. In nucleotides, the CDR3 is TGTGCCAGCAGTTTAGGACAGGGGAACAATCAGCCCCAGCATTTT.

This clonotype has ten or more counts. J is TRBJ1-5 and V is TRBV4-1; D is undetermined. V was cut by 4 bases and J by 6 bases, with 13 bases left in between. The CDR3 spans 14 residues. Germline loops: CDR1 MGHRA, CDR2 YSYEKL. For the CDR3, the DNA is TGCGCCAGCAGCCCAGAAGGAAAAGGTCAGCCCCAGCATTTT. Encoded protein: CASSPEGKGQPQHF.

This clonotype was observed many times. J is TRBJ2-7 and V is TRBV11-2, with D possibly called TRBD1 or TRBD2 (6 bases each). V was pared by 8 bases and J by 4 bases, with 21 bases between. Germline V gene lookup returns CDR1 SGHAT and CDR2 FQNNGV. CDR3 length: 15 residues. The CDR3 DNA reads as TGTGCCAGCCGAATGGCGGGACAAATAAAATACGAGCAGTACTTC. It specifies CASRMAGQIKYEQYF. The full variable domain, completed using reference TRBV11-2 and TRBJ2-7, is EAGVAQSPRYKIIEKRQSVAFWCNPISGHATLYWYQQILGQGPKLLIQFQNNGVVDDSQLPKDRFSAERLKGVDSTLKIQPAKLEDSAVYLCASRMAGQIKYEQYFGPGTRLTVT.